This TCR beta chain was captured by sequencing in a study of blood T cell repertoires in COVID-19. V was cut by 3 bases and J by 2 bases, with 14 bases left in between. The germline CDR1 and CDR2 sequences are SGHTA and FQGNSA. The CDR3 has 15 residues. The protocol was immunoSEQ multiplex PCR, while the TCRdb copy is restricted to in-frame clones and leaves out a portion. There are about 140,000 clones in the sample; roughly four fifths occur only once, and under 6% lies in the top ten. The sequencing sample was made of peripheral blood. The clonotype originates from a woman of 80 years or more with active or convalescent COVID-19. The chain joins TRBV7-2 to TRBJ2-7; maybe TRBD2 (5 bases). The CDR3 spells CASSFGPGLTYEQYF. The CDR3 DNA sequence: TGTGCCAGCAGCTTTGGCCCTGGACTGACCTACGAGCAGTACTTC.